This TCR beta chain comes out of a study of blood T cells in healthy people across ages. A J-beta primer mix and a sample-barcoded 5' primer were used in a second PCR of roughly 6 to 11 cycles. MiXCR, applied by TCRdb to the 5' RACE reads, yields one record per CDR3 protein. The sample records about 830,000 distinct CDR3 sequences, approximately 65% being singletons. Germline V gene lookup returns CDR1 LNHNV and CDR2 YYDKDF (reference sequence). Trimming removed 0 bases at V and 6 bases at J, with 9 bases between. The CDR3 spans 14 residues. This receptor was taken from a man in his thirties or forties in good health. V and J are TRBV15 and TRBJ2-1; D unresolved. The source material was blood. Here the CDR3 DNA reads TGTGCCACCAGCAGAGAGACGGGTGGCAATGAGCAGTTCTTC. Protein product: CATSRETGGNEQFF.